This TCR beta chain was found in a study of graft-versus-host responses after intestinal transplantation. Background on the study: Following induction with anti-thymocyte globulin, all recipients were given tacrolimus and steroids for two to three years.

TCRdb keeps only in-frame clones here, not all; method: immunoSEQ multiplex PCR. In the table there are 5,000 to 7,000 clones, 69% of which are singletons. The starting material, graft tissue, was processed to release intraepithelial and lamina propria lymphocytes. Trimming stripped 0 bases from V and 3 bases from J, with 10 bases between. Germline assignment: CDR1 LGHNA and CDR2 YSLEER. This CDR3 spans 15 amino acids. The V call is TRBV4-3, the J call TRBJ2-3; no reliable D call. Here the sequenced sample was ileum tissue, taken roughly 300 days after intestinal transplant. This receptor was identified in a human patient who received an intestinal transplant, so some T cells may come from the graft donor. The CDR3 sequence: CASSQDLALTDTQYF. The CDR3 DNA reads TGCGCCAGCAGCCAAGATTTGGCACTTACAGATACGCAGTATTTT.